One T cell receptor beta chain is described in this entry. Its antigen is not known. The CDR3 is 13 amino acids. Germline CDR1 and CDR2: SGHDT and YYEEEE. V lost 2 bases and J lost 5, with 10 bases in between. The data stem from a study of T cells after yellow fever vaccination. Study details: Researchers used SMART-Seq v4 Ultra Low Input to prepare fractions that had low cell numbers. General study results and limits: Clones that expanded after primary vaccination mostly reappeared after the booster (96% CD4, 80% to 90% CD8). The presence of abundant clonotypes contaminating from the bulk population was possible in FACS-sorted repertoires.

Production of TCR cDNA was by 5'RACE template switching, which also added a universal primer site and UMIs. TCRdb called the 5' RACE reads again in MiXCR, with one record for every CDR3 protein. The sample records some 550,000 distinct CDR3 sequences, 15% to 20% being singletons. Specimen: PBMCs, collected 15 days after the yellow fever booster vaccination. The chain recombines TRBV5-6 with TRBJ2-5; no reliable D call. The sequence was collected from a man younger than 40 who received the YFV17D yellow fever vaccine. CDR3 DNA: TGTGCCAGCAGCTTCAACGCTATGGAGACCCAGTACTTC. It codes for CASSFNAMETQYF.